The 2 T cell receptor beta chains in this list originate from one sample, sequenced in a study of blood T cells in healthy people across ages. For the second PCR, which ran for 7 to 11 cycles, a sample-barcoded 5' primer and a J-beta primer mix were used. Each CDR3 protein gets one entry after TCRdb re-called the 5' RACE reads with MiXCR. The sample consists of roughly 800,000 distinct CDR3 sequences, nearly 60% of them appearing once. Sequencing input: blood. All receptors come from a man aged 30-40 years in good health.

The rearrangement uses TRBV12-3 or TRBV12-4 and TRBJ2-7, with 11 nucleotides matching TRBD2. The CDR3 has 16 residues. The ends lost 5 bases at V and 2 bases at J; junction bases unmatched: 8. CDR3 sequence: CASSPPPTSGTYEQYF. As DNA, the CDR3 is TGTGCCAGCAGTCCCCCCCCGACTAGCGGGACCTACGAGCAGTACTTC.

The chain links TRBV28 to TRBJ2-4; D not resolved. V shed 6 bases and J shed 1 base, with 7 bases lying between them. The CDR3 totals 13 residues. Germline CDR1 reads MDHEN; CDR2 reads SYDVKM. The CDR3 is CASSTHAKNIQYF. As DNA, the CDR3 is TGTGCCAGCAGCACCCATGCCAAAAACATTCAGTACTTC. Full variable domain (remainder filled in from reference TRBV28 and TRBJ2-4): DVKVTQSSRYLVKRTGEKVFLECVQDMDHENMFWYRQDPGLGLRLIYFSYDVKMKEKGDIPEGYSVSREKKERFSLILESASTNQTSMYLCASSTHAKNIQYFGAGTRLSVL.